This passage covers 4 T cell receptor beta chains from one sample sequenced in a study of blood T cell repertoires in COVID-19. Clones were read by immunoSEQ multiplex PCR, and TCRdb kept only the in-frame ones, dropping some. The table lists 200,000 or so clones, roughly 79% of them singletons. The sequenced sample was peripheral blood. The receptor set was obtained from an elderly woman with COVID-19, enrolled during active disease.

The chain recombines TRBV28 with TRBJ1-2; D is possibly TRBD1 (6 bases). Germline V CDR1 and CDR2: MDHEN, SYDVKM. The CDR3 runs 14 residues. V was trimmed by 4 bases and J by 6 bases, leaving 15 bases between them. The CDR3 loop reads CASSSNRERNGYTF. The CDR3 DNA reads TGTGCCAGCAGTTCCAACAGGGAGCGGAATGGCTACACCTTC.

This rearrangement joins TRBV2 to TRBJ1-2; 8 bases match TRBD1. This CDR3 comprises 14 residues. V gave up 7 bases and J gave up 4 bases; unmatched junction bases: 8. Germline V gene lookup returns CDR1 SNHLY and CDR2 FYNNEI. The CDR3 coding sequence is TGTGCCAGCATAGCGCAGGGGGCCGGCTATGGCTACACCTTC. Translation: CASIAQGAGYGYTF.

The DNA of the CDR3 is TGTGCCTGGGGTAGCGGGGGGGCTAGGTCTACGCAGTATTTT. It yields the protein CAWGSGGARSTQYF. The chain links TRBV30 to TRBJ2-3; TRBD2 matches at 11 bases. CDR3 length equals 14 residues. Per germline, CDR1 GTSNPN and CDR2 SVGIG (reference sequence). Germline trimming cut 5 bases from V and 8 bases from J; bases unmatched to any gene: 9. Combining the CDR3 with reference TRBV30 and TRBJ2-3 gives the whole variable domain SQTIHQWPATLVQPVGSPLSLECTVEGTSNPNLYWYRQAAGRGLQLLFYSVGIGQISSEVPQNLSASRPQDRQFILSSKKLLLSDSGFYLCAWGSGGARSTQYFGPGTRLTVL.

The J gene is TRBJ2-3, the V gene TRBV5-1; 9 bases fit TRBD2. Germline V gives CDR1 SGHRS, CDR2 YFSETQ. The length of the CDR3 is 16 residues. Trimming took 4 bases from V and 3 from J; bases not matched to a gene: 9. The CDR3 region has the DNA TGCGCCAGCAGCAATCGGCTAGCGGGGTTGACAGATACGCAGTATTTT. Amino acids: CASSNRLAGLTDTQYF.